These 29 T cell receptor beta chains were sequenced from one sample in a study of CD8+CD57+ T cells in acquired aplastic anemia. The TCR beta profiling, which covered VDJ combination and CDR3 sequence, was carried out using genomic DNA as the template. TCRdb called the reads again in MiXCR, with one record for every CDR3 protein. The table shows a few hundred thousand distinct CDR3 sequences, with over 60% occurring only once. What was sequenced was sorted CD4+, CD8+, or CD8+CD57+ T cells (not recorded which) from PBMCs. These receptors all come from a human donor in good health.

As DNA, the CDR3 is TGCAGTGCTAGACTAGCGGGGGATAATGAGCAGTTCTTC. It specifies CSARLAGDNEQFF. The chain has TRBV20-1 and TRBJ2-1; 10 nucleotides match TRBD2. V dropped 2 bases and J dropped 7; count of bases not matched to a gene: 2. The length of the CDR3 is 13 residues. Germline V gene sequence: CDR1 DFQATT, CDR2 SNEGSKA (reference sequence).

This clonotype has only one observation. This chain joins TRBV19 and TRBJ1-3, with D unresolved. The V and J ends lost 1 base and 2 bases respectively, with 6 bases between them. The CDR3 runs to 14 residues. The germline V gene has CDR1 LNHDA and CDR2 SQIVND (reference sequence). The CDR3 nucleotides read TGTGCCAGTAGTATAGTGAGTGCTGGAAACACCATATATTTT. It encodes CASSIVSAGNTIYF. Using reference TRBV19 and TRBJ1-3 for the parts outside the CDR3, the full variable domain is DGGITQSPKYLFRKEGQNVTLSCEQNLNHDAMYWYRQDPGQGLRLIYYSQIVNDFQKGDIAEGYSVSREKKESFPLTVTSAQKNPTAFYLCASSIVSAGNTIYFGEGSWLTVV.

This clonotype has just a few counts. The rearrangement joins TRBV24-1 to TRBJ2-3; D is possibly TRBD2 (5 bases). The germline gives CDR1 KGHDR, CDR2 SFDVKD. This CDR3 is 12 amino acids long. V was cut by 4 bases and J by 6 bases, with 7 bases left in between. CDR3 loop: CATSDLADTQYF. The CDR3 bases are TGTGCCACCAGTGACTTAGCGGATACGCAGTATTTT.

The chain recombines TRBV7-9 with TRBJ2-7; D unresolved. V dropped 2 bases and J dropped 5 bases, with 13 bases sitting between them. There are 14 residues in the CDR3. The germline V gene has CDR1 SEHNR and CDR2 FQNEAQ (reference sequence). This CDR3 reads CASSLSGPRDEQYF. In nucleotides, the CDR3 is TGTGCCAGCAGCTTATCAGGACCGCGTGACGAGCAGTACTTC.

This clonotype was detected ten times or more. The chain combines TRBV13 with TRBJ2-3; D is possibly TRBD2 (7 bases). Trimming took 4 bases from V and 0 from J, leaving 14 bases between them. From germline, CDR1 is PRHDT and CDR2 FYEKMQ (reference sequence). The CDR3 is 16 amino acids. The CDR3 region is CASSSAGEGSTDTQYF. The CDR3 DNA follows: TGTGCCAGCAGCTCCGCAGGGGAGGGGAGCACAGATACGCAGTATTTT.

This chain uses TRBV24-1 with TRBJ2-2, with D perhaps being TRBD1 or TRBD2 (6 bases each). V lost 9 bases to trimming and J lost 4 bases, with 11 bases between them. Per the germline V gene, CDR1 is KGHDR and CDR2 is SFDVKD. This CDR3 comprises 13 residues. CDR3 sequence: CATGGGLTGELFF. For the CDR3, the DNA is TGTGCCACCGGAGGGGGGCTCACCGGGGAGCTGTTTTTT.

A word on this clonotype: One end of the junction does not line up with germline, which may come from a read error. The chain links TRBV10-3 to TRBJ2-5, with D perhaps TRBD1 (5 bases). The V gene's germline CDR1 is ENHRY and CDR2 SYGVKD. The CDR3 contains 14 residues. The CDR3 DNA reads TGTGCCACCAGTGACAGCAAGACTGGAGAGACCCAGTACTTC. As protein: CATSDSKTGETQYF.

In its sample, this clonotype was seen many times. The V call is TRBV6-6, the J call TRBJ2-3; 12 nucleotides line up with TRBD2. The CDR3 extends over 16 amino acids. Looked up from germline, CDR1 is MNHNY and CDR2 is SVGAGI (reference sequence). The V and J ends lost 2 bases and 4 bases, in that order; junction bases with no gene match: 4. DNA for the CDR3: TGTGCCAGCAGTTACCTAGCGGGAGGGCCGTCAGATACGCAGTATTTT. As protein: CASSYLAGGPSDTQYF.

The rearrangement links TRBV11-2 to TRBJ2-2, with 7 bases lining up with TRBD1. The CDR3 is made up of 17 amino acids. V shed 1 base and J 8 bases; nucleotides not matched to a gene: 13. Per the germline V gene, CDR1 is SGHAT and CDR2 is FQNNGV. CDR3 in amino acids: CASSLARGTDLLGELFF. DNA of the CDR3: TGTGCCAGCAGCTTAGCCAGGGGGACGGACCTTCTGGGGGAGCTGTTTTTT.

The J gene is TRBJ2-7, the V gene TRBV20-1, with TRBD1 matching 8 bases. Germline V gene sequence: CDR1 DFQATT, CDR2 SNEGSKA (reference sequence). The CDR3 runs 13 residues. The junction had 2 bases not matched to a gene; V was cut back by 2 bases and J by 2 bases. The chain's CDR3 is CSARRTGTYEQYF. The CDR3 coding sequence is TGCAGTGCTAGAAGGACAGGGACCTACGAGCAGTACTTC.

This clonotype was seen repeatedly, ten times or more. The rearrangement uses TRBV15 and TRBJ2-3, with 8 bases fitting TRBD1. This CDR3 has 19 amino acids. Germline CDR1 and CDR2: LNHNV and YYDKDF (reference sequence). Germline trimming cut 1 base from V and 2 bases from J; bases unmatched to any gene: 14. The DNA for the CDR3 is TGTGCCACCAGCAGAGGGCAAGCGGACAGGGCCCCCAACACAGATACGCAGTATTTT. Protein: CATSRGQADRAPNTDTQYF.

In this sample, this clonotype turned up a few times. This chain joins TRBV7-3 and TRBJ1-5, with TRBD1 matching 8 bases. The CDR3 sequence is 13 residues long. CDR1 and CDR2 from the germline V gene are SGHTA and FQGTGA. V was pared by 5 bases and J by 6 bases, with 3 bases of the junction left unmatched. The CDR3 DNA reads TGTGCCAGCAGCCGAGGACAGGGTCAGCCCCAGCATTTT. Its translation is CASSRGQGQPQHF.

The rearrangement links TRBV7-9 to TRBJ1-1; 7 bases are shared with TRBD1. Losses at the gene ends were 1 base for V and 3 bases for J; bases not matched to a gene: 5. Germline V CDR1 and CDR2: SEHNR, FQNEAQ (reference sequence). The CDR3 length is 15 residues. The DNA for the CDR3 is TGTGCCAGCAGCTTAGACAGGGGACGGGACACTGAAGCTTTCTTT. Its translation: CASSLDRGRDTEAFF.

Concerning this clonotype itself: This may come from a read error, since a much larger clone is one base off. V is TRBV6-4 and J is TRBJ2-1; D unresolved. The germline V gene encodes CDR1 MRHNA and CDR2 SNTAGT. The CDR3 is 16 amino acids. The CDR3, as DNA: TGTGCCAGCAGTTACTCATGGGCGAGCTCCTACAATGAGCAGTTCTTC. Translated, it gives CASSYSWASSYNEQFF.

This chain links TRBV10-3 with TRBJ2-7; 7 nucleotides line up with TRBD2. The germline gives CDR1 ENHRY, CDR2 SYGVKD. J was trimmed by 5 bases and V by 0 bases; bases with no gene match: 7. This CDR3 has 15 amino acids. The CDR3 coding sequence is TGTGCCATCAGTGAGTCGGGCGGGGAGGGACACGAGCAGTACTTC. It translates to CAISESGGEGHEQYF.

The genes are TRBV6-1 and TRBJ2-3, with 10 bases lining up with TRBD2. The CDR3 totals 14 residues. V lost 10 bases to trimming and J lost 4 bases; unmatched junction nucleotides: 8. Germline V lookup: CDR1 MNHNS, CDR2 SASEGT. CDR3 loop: CAIRGSGRSDTQYF. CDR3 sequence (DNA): TGTGCCATCCGGGGTAGCGGGAGGTCAGATACGCAGTATTTT.

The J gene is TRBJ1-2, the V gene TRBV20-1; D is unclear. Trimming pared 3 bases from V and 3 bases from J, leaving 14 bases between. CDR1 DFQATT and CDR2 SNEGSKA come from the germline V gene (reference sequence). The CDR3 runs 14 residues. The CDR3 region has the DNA TGCAGTGCTAGGTTTCGAGCGGGAGACTATGGCTACACCTTC. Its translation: CSARFRAGDYGYTF.

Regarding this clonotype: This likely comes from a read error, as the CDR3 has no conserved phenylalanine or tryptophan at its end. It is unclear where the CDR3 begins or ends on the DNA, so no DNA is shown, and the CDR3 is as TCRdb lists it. The chain's CDR3 is CASSPPGP. The rearrangement links TRBV7-8 to TRBJ2-1. The CDR3 is 8 amino acids in total, end residues counted. CDR1 is SGHVS and CDR2 is FQNEAQ in the germline V gene.

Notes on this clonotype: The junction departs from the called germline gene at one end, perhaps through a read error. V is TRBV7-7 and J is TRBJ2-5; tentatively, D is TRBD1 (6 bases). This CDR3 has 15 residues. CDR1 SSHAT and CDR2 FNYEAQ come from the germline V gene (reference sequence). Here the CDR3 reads CASSLGTTYQETQYF. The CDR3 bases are TGTGCTAGCAGCTTAGGGACAACGTACCAAGAGACCCAGTACTTC.

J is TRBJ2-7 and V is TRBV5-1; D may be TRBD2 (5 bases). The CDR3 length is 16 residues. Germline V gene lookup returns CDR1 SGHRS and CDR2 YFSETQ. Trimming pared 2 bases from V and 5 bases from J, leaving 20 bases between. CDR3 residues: CASSFPLEVPLNEQYF. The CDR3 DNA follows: TGCGCCAGCAGCTTCCCTCTGGAGGTCCCCCTTAACGAGCAGTACTTC.

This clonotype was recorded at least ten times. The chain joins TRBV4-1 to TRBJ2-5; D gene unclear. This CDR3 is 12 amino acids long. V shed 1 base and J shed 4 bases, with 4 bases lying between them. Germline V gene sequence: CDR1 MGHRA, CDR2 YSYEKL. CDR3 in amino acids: CASSQAGETQYF. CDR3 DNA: TGCGCCAGCAGCCAAGCGGGAGAGACCCAGTACTTC.

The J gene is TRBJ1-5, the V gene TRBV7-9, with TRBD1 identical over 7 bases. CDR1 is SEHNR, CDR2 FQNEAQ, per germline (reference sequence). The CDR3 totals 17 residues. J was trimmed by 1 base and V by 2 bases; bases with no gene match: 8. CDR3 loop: CASSLRGQSQSNQPQHF. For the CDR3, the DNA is TGTGCCAGCAGCTTAAGGGGACAGTCCCAAAGCAATCAGCCCCAGCATTTT. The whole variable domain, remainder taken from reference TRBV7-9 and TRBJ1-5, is DTGVSQNPRHKITKRGQNVTFRCDPISEHNRLYWYRQTLGQGPEFLTYFQNEAQLEKSRLLSDRFSAERPKGSFSTLEIQRTEQGDSAMYLCASSLRGQSQSNQPQHFGDGTRLSIL.

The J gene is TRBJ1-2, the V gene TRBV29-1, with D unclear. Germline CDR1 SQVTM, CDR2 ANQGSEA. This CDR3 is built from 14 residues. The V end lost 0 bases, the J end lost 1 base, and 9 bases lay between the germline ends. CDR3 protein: CSVEDKGRNYGYTF. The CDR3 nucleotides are TGCAGCGTTGAAGATAAGGGCCGTAACTATGGCTACACCTTC.

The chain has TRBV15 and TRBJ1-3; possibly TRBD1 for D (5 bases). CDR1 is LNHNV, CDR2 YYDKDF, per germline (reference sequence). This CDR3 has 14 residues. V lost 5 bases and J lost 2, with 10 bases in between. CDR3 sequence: CATSSKTAGNTIYF. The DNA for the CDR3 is TGTGCCACCAGCTCAAAGACAGCTGGAAACACCATATATTTT.

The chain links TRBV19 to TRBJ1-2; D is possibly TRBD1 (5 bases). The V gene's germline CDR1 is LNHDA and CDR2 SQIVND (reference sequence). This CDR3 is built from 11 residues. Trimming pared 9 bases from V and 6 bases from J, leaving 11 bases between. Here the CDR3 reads CASRLGDGYTF. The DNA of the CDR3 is TGTGCCAGCAGGTTGGGGGATGGCTACACCTTC.

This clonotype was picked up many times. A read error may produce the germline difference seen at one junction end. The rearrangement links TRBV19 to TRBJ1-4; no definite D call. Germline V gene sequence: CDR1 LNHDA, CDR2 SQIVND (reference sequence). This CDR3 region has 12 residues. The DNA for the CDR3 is TGTGCCAGTAGTACCGAGTCCAGACATCGGATTTTT. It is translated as CASSTESRHRIF.

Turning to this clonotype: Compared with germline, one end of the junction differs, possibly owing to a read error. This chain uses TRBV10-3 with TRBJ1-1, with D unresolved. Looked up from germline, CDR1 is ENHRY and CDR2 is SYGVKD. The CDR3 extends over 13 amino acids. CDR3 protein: CAVSRGEGTEAFF. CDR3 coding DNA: TGTGCCGTCAGCCGGGGTGAGGGCACTGAAGCTTTCTTT.

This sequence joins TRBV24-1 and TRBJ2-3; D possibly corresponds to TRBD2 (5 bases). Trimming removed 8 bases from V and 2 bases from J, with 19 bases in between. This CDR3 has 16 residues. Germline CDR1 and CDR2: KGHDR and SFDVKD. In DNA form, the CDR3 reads TGTGCCACCAAGGGTGGGCTAGCTGAGTACACAGATACGCAGTATTTT. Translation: CATKGGLAEYTDTQYF.

Here the CDR3 DNA reads TGTGCCACCAGTGAGGCGGGAGGAGGGACAGATACGCAGTATTTT. This codes for CATSEAGGGTDTQYF. The chain has TRBV24-1 and TRBJ2-3, with 8 bases lining up with TRBD2. The germline CDR1 and CDR2 sequences are KGHDR and SFDVKD. V gave up 4 bases and J gave up 3 bases; unmatched junction bases: 5. The CDR3 loop spans 15 amino acids.